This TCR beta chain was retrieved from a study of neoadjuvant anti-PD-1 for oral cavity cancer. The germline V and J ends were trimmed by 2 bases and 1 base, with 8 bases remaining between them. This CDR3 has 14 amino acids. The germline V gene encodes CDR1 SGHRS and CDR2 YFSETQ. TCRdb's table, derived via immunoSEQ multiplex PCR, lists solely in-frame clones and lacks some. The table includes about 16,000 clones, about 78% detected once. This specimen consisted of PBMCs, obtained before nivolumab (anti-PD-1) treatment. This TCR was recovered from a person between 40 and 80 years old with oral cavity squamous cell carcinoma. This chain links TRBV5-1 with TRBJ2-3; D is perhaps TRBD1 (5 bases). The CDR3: CASSLDSRTDTQYF. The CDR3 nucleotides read TGCGCCAGCAGCTTAGACAGTCGCACAGATACGCAGTATTTT.